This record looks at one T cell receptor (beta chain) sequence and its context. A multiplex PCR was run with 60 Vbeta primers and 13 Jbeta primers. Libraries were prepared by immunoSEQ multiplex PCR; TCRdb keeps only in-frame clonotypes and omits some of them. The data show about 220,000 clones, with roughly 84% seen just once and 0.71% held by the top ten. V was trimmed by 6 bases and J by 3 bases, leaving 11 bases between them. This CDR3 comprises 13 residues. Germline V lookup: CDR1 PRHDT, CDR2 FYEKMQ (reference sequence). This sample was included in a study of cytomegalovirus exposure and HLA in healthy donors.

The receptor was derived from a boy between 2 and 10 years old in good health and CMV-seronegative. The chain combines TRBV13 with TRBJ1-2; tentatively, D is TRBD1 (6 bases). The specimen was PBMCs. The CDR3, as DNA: TGTGCCAGCAGTTTGGACAGTTACTATGGCTACACCTTC. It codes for CASSLDSYYGYTF.